The 2 T cell receptor beta chains listed next were all sequenced from one sample in a study of ipilimumab plus nivolumab after autologous stem cell transplantation (dated by TCRdb to the early 2020s). Libraries were prepared through the immunoSEQ multiplex PCR assay. TCRdb took over this immuneACCESS table, retaining in-frame rearrangements with V and J assigned. Such tables are incomplete; in checked studies, under half of the missing clones stem from an unresolved V gene, and the remainder is unexplained. The sample table holds approximately 40,000 clones, of which 92% were seen once. Approximately 0.92% of the sample is taken by the ten largest. The starting material was PBMCs, obtained in a trial of ipilimumab plus nivolumab as post-transplant consolidation. The receptors stem from a male donor with multiple myeloma.

Concerning this clone itself: The sample has other DNA sequences that encode this CDR3 too. V usage is TRBV9 and J usage is TRBJ1-1, with D hard to call. V was pared by 2 bases and J by 0 bases, with 5 bases between. The CDR3 is 13 amino acids. The V gene's germline CDR1 is SGDLS and CDR2 YYNGEE. CDR3: CASSVAVNTEAFF. The DNA of the CDR3 is TGTGCCAGCAGCGTCGCGGTGAACACTGAAGCTTTCTTT.

The chain recombines TRBV14 with TRBJ1-3; no definite D call. In germline, CDR1 is SGHDN, CDR2 FVKESK. The CDR3 totals 14 residues. Between the trimmed V and J ends, which lost 5 bases and 0 bases, there was a span of 8 bases. The CDR3 is CASSYGGSGNTIYF. DNA of the CDR3: TGTGCCAGCAGCTACGGTGGCTCTGGAAACACCATATATTTT.